A single T cell receptor beta chain is shown here with its context. The sample originates from a study of early T cells in non-severe SARS-CoV-2 infection. The TCR library protocol was used to attach unique molecular identifiers. These identifiers were attached to individual cDNA molecules. Each CDR3 protein is one row after TCRdb ran MiXCR on the 5' RACE reads. The table shows around 33,000 distinct CDR3 sequences, with 5.5% to 7% occurring only once. The V gene lost 5 bases and the J gene lost 0 bases, with 13 bases spanning the gap. Per the germline V gene, CDR1 is SGHTA and CDR2 is FQGTGA. This CDR3 is built from 16 residues.

The sequenced sample was whole blood. The receptor's source is an adult who was a healthcare worker with PCR-confirmed SARS-CoV-2 infection or an uninfected control (not recorded which). The genes are TRBV7-3 and TRBJ2-2; TRBD2 is a possible D gene (5 bases). As DNA, the CDR3 is TGTGCCAGCAGCCCCCCTCCGGGGTCGAACACCGGGGAGCTGTTTTTT. Encoded protein: CASSPPPGSNTGELFF.